What follows are 12 T cell receptor beta chains derived from one specimen sequenced in a study of blood T cell repertoires in COVID-19. Clones were sequenced by immunoSEQ multiplex PCR, and TCRdb holds only the in-frame ones, with some missing. The top ten hold around 20% of the sample, which has around 200,000 clones, approximately 81% seen once. Specimen: PBMCs or T cells enriched from blood (not recorded which). The origin of the receptors is a man aged 35 to 55 who had recovered from COVID-19.

The table lists this clone with a few counts. J is TRBJ2-7 and V is TRBV6-2 or TRBV6-3; D gene uncertain. Trimming took 5 bases from V and 2 from J, leaving 4 bases between them. CDR3 length: 11 residues. Germline V gene lookup returns CDR1 MNHEY and CDR2 SVGEGT. The CDR3 protein is CASSEAYEQYF. In DNA form, the CDR3 reads TGTGCCAGCAGTGAGGCCTACGAGCAGTACTTC.

A single count supports this clone. The chain is built from TRBV5-5 and TRBJ2-3; no clear D gene. Trimming stripped 0 bases from V and 5 bases from J, with 10 bases between. This CDR3 contains 14 residues. Germline CDR1 is SGHKS and CDR2 is YYEKEE (reference sequence). The CDR3 DNA sequence: TGTGCCAGCAGCTTGGTGTCCCACGGAGATACGCAGTATTTT. Protein: CASSLVSHGDTQYF. The whole variable domain, filled in from reference TRBV5-5 and TRBJ2-3, reads DAGVTQSPTHLIKTRGQQVTLRCSPISGHKSVSWYQQVLGQGPQFIFQYYEKEERGRGNFPDRFSARQFPNYSSELNVNALLLGDSALYLCASSLVSHGDTQYFGPGTRLTVL.

This chain links TRBV18 with TRBJ1-1; D gene unclear. The germline V gene has CDR1 KGHSH and CDR2 LQKENI. V was pared by 3 bases and J by 4 bases, with 9 bases between. The CDR3 sequence is 13 residues long. The CDR3 DNA reads TGTGCCAGCTCACCTTCTATCGCCACTGAAGCTTTCTTT. Translating gives CASSPSIATEAFF.

The chain joins TRBV6-5 to TRBJ2-2; 9 positions match TRBD1. V lost 4 bases and J lost 0; bases outside the gene matches: 3. The CDR3 spans 16 residues. Germline loops: CDR1 MNHEY, CDR2 SVGAGI. CDR3 coding DNA: TGTGCCAGCAGTTTTCGACAGGGGGCGAACACCGGGGAGCTGTTTTTT. The encoded protein is CASSFRQGANTGELFF.

This chain connects TRBV4-1 to TRBJ2-3; no clear D gene. CDR1 and CDR2 (germline): MGHRA, YSYEKL. The CDR3 contains 14 residues. Trimming took off 4 bases at V and 6 bases at J, with 14 bases between the two ends. In DNA, the CDR3 is TGCGCCAGCAGCCGAGGAGCTTTTCCCGATACGCAGTATTTT. It encodes CASSRGAFPDTQYF.

The CDR3 sequence: CASSLDDLNTGELFF. As DNA, the CDR3 is TGTGCCAGCAGCTTAGACGACTTAAACACCGGGGAGCTGTTTTTT. J is TRBJ2-2 and V is TRBV11-2; D unresolved. Germline-derived CDR1 and CDR2 are SGHAT and FQNNGV. The CDR3 loop spans 15 amino acids. V dropped 0 bases and J dropped 2 bases, with 7 bases sitting between them.

This chain connects TRBV5-1 to TRBJ2-7; 8 bases agree with TRBD2. After removal of 0 bases from V and 4 bases from J, the junction contained 0 bases not matched to a gene. In germline, CDR1 is SGHRS, CDR2 YFSETQ. The CDR3 runs 13 residues. DNA of the CDR3: TGCGCCAGCAGCTTGGGCGGGAGGTACGAGCAGTACTTC. This translates into CASSLGGRYEQYF.

The chain has TRBV3-1 (or the pseudogene TRBV3-2) and TRBJ1-4, with 9 bases identical to TRBD1. The CDR3 spans 15 residues. V was clipped by 2 bases and J by 8 bases; unmatched bases: 6. CDR1 is LGHDT and CDR2 is YNNKEL in the germline V gene (reference sequence). The CDR3 spells CASSQLSGTGEKLFF. CDR3 DNA: TGTGCCAGCAGCCAACTATCCGGGACAGGGGAAAAACTGTTTTTT.

The chain links TRBV21-1 to TRBJ2-7; whether TRBD1, the table's D call, matches the DNA was not checked. TRBV21-1 is given as a pseudogene. The CDR3 consists of 15 residues. The CDR3 loop reads CASSNRTGGVREQYF. DNA of the CDR3: TGTGCCAGCAGCAATAGAACAGGGGGAGTCCGCGAGCAGTACTTC.

This clone turned up a few times. The V call is TRBV19, the J call TRBJ1-5; no definite D call. V was trimmed by 10 bases and J by 2 bases, leaving 18 bases between them. In germline, CDR1 is LNHDA, CDR2 SQIVND (reference sequence). This CDR3 has 15 residues. CDR3 amino acids: CATTSYPRGNQPQHF. The DNA of the CDR3 is TGTGCCACTACTTCCTACCCTCGAGGCAATCAGCCCCAGCATTTT.

The rearrangement links TRBV5-1 to TRBJ2-7; 8 bases align to TRBD2. The CDR3 runs to 15 residues. Germline CDR1 is SGHRS and CDR2 is YFSETQ. Trimming removed 0 bases from V and 5 bases from J; junction bases left unmatched: 7. The CDR3 region has the DNA TGCGCCAGCAGCTTGGAAGCGGGAGCCCGTAACGAGCAGTACTTC. The encoded protein is CASSLEAGARNEQYF.

The chain joins TRBV5-4 to TRBJ1-6; D possibly corresponds to TRBD1 (5 bases). The V gene lost 0 bases and the J gene lost 3 bases, with 16 bases spanning the gap. Germline V lookup: CDR1 SGHNT, CDR2 YYREEE (reference sequence). The CDR3 runs 18 residues. CDR3 DNA: TGTGCCAGCAGCTTGGTGCGGTGGGGCCAGTTCTATAATTCACCCCTCCACTTT. It translates to CASSLVRWGQFYNSPLHF.